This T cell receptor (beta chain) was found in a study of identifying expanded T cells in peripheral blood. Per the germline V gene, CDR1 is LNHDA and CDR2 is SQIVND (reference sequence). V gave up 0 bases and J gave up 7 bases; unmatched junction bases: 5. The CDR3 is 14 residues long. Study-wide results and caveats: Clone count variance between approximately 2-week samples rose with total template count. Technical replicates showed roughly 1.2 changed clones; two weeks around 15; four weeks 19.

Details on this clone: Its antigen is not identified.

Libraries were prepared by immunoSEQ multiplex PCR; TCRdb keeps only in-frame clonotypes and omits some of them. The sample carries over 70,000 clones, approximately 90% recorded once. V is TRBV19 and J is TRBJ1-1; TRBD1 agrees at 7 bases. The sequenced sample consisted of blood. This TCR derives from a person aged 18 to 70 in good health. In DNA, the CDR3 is TGTGCCAGTAGTATAGACGCGACAGGGCTTGAAGCTTTCTTT. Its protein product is CASSIDATGLEAFF.